This is a list of T cell receptor beta chains from one sample in a study of CD8+CD57+ T cells in acquired aplastic anemia. TCRdb re-called the reads through MiXCR, storing one row per CDR3 protein. The data contain approximately 180,000 distinct CDR3 sequences, 40% to 50% of them seen just once; the ten biggest clones take up roughly 1.2%. Sequencing was carried out using sorted CD4+, CD8+, or CD8+CD57+ T cells (not recorded which) from PBMCs. The source is a human donor with aplastic anemia. Both conserved end residues are part of each CDR3. The D gene is left open where the match is weak. Size tells how often a clone was seen (once, few, many) or the class of an expanded clone, and some rows leave it out.

clone size	J gene	D gene	V gene	CDR3 protein	CDR3 DNA
NA	TRBJ2-5	NA	TRBV19	CASSPPTGWRGLQETQYF	TGTGCCAGTAGCCCCCCGACAGGCTGGAGGGGGTTACAAGAGACCCAGTACTTC
many	TRBJ1-5	NA	TRBV20-1	CSARVVGFESAQHF	TGCAGTGCTAGAGTTGTTGGGTTTGAATCGGCCCAGCATTTT
NA	TRBJ1-1	NA	TRBV6-1	CASSVRDMLGNTEAFF	TGTGCCAGCAGTGTCCGGGACATGTTGGGGAACACTGAAGCTTTCTTT
NA	TRBJ2-3	NA	TRBV15	CATSRGVGRTDTQYF	TGTGCCACCAGCAGAGGGGTCGGTCGCACAGATACGCAGTATTTT
many	TRBJ1-5	NA	TRBV12-3/TRBV12-4	CASSLGQPQHF	TGTGCCAGCAGTTTGGGTCAGCCCCAGCATTTT
many	TRBJ2-3	TRBD2	TRBV19	CASSPLRGSTDTQYF	TGTGCCAGTAGTCCATTGCGGGGGAGCACAGATACGCAGTATTTT
NA	TRBJ1-5	NA	TRBV19	CASSWDNQGVSNQPQHF	TGTGCCAGTAGTTGGGACAATCAGGGAGTGAGCAACCAGCCCCAGCATTTT
NA	TRBJ1-2	TRBD1	TRBV15	CATSSPGQGSSYGYTF	TGTGCCACCAGCAGCCCGGGACAGGGCAGTAGCTATGGCTACACCTTC
NA	TRBJ2-3	NA	TRBV20-1	CSAAGGGGTTDTQYF	TGCAGTGCGGCCGGGGGCGGAGGAACCACAGATACGCAGTATTTT
NA	TRBJ1-1	NA	TRBV19	CASEDTFYTLGTEAFF	TGTGCCAGTGAAGATACTTTCTACACCCTGGGAACTGAAGCTTTCTTT
NA	TRBJ2-5	NA	TRBV6-4	CASSTRAGETQYF	TGTGCCAGCAGTACTAGGGCGGGGGAGACCCAGTACTTC
NA	TRBJ2-1	TRBD2	TRBV10-3	CAIRMGLAGGSRNEQFF	TGTGCCATCAGAATGGGACTAGCGGGAGGATCGAGGAATGAGCAGTTCTTC
many	TRBJ2-2	NA	TRBV9	CASSVGPGVAGELFF	TGTGCCAGCAGCGTAGGTCCAGGGGTGGCCGGGGAGCTGTTTTTT
NA	TRBJ1-5	NA	TRBV19	CASSIGGSFQPQHF	TGTGCCAGTAGTATTGGGGGCTCGTTTCAGCCCCAGCATTTT
NA	TRBJ2-2	NA	TRBV4-3	CASSQVPAGLDTGELFF	TGCGCCAGCAGCCAAGTTCCGGCAGGGTTGGACACCGGGGAGCTGTTTTTT
many	TRBJ1-2	TRBD1	TRBV20-1	CSAPTPGQATNYGYTF	TGCAGTGCCCCTACCCCTGGACAGGCGACGAACTATGGCTACACCTTC
NA	TRBJ2-3	TRBD1	TRBV19	CASSMGTVLATDTQYF	TGTGCCAGTAGTATGGGGACAGTCTTAGCCACAGATACGCAGTATTTT
NA	TRBJ1-4	NA	TRBV24-1	CATSETGDREKLFF	TGTGCCACCAGTGAGACAGGAGATCGTGAAAAACTGTTTTTT
NA	TRBJ2-7	NA	TRBV15	CATSRNTGQAGEQYF	TGTGCCACCAGCAGAAATACGGGACAAGCGGGGGAGCAGTACTTC
many	TRBJ2-3	NA	TRBV14	CASSQGGSPTDTQYF	TGTGCCAGCAGCCAAGGTGGTAGTCCTACAGATACGCAGTATTTT
few	TRBJ2-2	NA	TRBV7-9	CASSGVSGELFF	TGTGCCAGCAGCGGGGTGTCCGGGGAGCTGTTTTTT
NA	TRBJ2-3	TRBD2	TRBV7-9	CASSDRLADTQYF	TGTGCCAGCAGCGACCGACTAGCGGATACGCAGTATTTT
many	TRBJ2-7	NA	TRBV7-9	CASSLEPVGRGAFYEQYF	TGTGCCAGCAGCTTAGAACCCGTGGGCAGGGGAGCCTTCTACGAGCAGTACTTC
NA	TRBJ2-1	TRBD2	TRBV20-1	CSPRGLAGDSIYNEQFF	TGCAGTCCGCGGGGACTAGCGGGGGACTCCATCTACAATGAGCAGTTCTTC
once	TRBJ1-1	NA	TRBV20-1	CSVGVTEAFF	TGCAGTGTTGGAGTGACTGAAGCTTTCTTT
once	TRBJ2-5	TRBD2	TRBV7-3	CASSESGREQETQYF	TGTGCCAGCAGCGAGAGCGGGAGGGAACAAGAGACCCAGTACTTC
NA	TRBJ1-1	NA	TRBV29-1	CSVGGRQHAEAFF	TGCAGCGTTGGGGGCCGACAGCACGCAGAAGCTTTCTTT
NA	TRBJ1-1	TRBD1	TRBV6-1	CASMEGAAAFF	TGTGCCAGCATGGAGGGGGCCGCCGCTTTCTTT
NA	TRBJ2-7	TRBD1	TRBV20-1	CSAIDRGHSYEQYF	TGCAGTGCTATCGACAGGGGTCACTCCTACGAGCAGTACTTC
NA	TRBJ2-7	NA	TRBV5-4	CASSLGGRRAYEQYF	TGTGCCAGCAGCTTAGGGGGGCGTAGGGCCTACGAGCAGTACTTC
many	TRBJ1-1	NA	TRBV5-6	CASSFDYTANTEAFF	TGTGCCAGCAGCTTTGATTATACAGCAAACACTGAAGCTTTCTTT
NA	TRBJ1-4	TRBD1	TRBV5-4	CASSSGQGSLGVNEKLFF	TGTGCCAGCAGCTCGGGACAGGGTTCCCTGGGTGTTAATGAAAAACTGTTTTTT
few	TRBJ1-1	NA	TRBV19	CASSAITEAFF	TGTGCCAGTAGTGCCATTACTGAAGCTTTCTTT
NA	TRBJ1-5	TRBD1	TRBV19	CASSMIQGAYQPQHF	TGTGCCAGTAGTATGATTCAGGGGGCCTATCAGCCCCAGCATTTT
NA	TRBJ1-5	TRBD1	TRBV6-7	CARNRGSSQPQHF	TGTGCCAGGAACAGGGGGTCCTCTCAGCCCCAGCATTTT
NA	TRBJ1-5	TRBD1	TRBV19	CAGGDSYSNQPQHF	TGTGCCGGTGGGGACAGCTATAGCAATCAGCCCCAGCATTTT
few	TRBJ2-7	TRBD1	TRBV2	CASSYNRDSDEQYF	TGTGCCAGCAGTTACAACCGGGACAGTGACGAGCAGTACTTC
many	TRBJ1-1	NA	TRBV7-9	CASSLSNIMNTEAFF	TGTGCCAGCAGCTTATCGAACATCATGAACACTGAAGCTTTCTTT
NA	TRBJ2-1	NA	TRBV2	CASCKRRDNEQFF	TGTGCCAGTTGCAAGCGAAGGGACAATGAGCAGTTCTTC
many	TRBJ2-2	NA	TRBV4-3	CASSQDGQGGELFF	TGCGCCAGCAGCCAAGATGGGCAGGGCGGGGAGCTGTTTTTT
NA	TRBJ1-1	TRBD1	TRBV29-1	CSVENRGTNTEAFF	TGCAGCGTTGAGAACAGGGGAACGAACACTGAAGCTTTCTTT
many	TRBJ2-2	NA	TRBV19	CASSIGEPGDTGELFF	TGTGCCAGTAGTATAGGGGAGCCGGGGGACACCGGGGAGCTGTTTTTT
many	TRBJ2-2	NA	TRBV5-1	CASSLVSRGTGELFF	TGCGCCAGCAGCTTGGTGAGCCGCGGTACCGGGGAGCTGTTTTTT
NA	TRBJ1-1	NA	TRBV2	CASHRGGAKTEAFF	TGTGCCAGCCATCGGGGGGGGGCTAAAACTGAAGCTTTCTTT
NA	TRBJ2-1	TRBD2	TRBV12-3/TRBV12-4	CASSGAASGGAFHEQSF	TGTGCCAGTTCTGGGGCGGCTAGCGGGGGGGCCTTCCATGAGCAGTCCTTC
many	TRBJ2-7	TRBD1	TRBV5-5	CASSLAGPGTGASYF	TGTGCCAGCAGCTTGGCCGGCCCCGGGACAGGAGCATCGTACTTC
NA	TRBJ1-2	TRBD1	TRBV11-2	CVSSLLITGAGGWGYTF	TGTGTCAGCAGCTTATTAATCACAGGGGCAGGGGGCTGGGGCTACACCTTC
few	TRBJ1-2	TRBD1	TRBV5-1	CASSGMGQGGDGYTF	TGCGCCAGCAGCGGGATGGGACAAGGGGGCGATGGCTACACCTTC
NA	TRBJ2-3	TRBD2	TRBV9	CASSEAGSRDTQYF	TGTGCCAGCAGCGAAGCGGGGTCCAGGGATACGCAGTATTTT
many	TRBJ2-1	TRBD1	TRBV7-9	CASSHRDRDKQFF	TGTGCCAGCAGTCACCGGGACAGGGACAAGCAGTTCTTC
many	TRBJ2-6	NA	TRBV3-1	CASSQEGTGANVLTF	TGTGCCAGCAGCCAAGAAGGGACTGGGGCCAACGTCCTGACTTTC
many	TRBJ2-1	NA	TRBV9	CASSKTLGSEQFF	TGTGCCAGCAGCAAGACCTTAGGAAGCGAGCAGTTCTTC
many	TRBJ1-1	NA	TRBV6-4	CASSDLSGNGSEAFF	TGTGCCAGCAGTGACCTCTCAGGGAATGGTTCTGAAGCTTTCTTT
many	TRBJ2-3	NA	TRBV25-1	CASSEWAGSTDTQYF	TGTGCCAGCAGTGAATGGGCGGGGAGCACAGATACGCAGTATTTT
many	TRBJ1-2	NA	TRBV5-6	CASSKLGYTF	TGTGCCAGCAGCAAGCTGGGCTACACCTTC
NA	TRBJ1-2	TRBD1	TRBV7-8	CASSLRVRQGGSYGYTF	TGTGCCAGCAGCTTAAGGGTCCGCCAGGGGGGTAGTTATGGCTACACCTTC
many	TRBJ2-3	TRBD2	TRBV2	CASSTGSGTNTDTQYF	TGTGCCAGCAGCACCGGTAGCGGGACAAACACAGATACGCAGTATTTT
many	TRBJ2-5	TRBD1	TRBV12-3/TRBV12-4	CASSYYRGLQETQYF	TGTGCCAGCAGTTATTACAGGGGGTTACAAGAGACCCAGTACTTC
NA	TRBJ1-2	NA	TRBV6-2/TRBV6-3	CASSYSGTYYGYTF	TGTGCCAGCAGTTACTCAGGGACGTACTATGGCTACACCTTC